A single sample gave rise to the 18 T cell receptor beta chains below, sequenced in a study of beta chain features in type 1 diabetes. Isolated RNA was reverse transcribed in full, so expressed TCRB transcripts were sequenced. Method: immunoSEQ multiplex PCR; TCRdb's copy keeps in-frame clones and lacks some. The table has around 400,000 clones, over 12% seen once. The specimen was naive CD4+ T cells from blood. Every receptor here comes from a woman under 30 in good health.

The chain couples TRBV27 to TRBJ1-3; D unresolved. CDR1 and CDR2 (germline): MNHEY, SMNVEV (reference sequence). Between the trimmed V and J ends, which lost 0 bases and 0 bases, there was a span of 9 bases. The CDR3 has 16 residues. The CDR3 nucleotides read TGTGCCAGCAGTTTATCGAAGAGGAGCTCTGGAAACACCATATATTTT. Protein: CASSLSKRSSGNTIYF.

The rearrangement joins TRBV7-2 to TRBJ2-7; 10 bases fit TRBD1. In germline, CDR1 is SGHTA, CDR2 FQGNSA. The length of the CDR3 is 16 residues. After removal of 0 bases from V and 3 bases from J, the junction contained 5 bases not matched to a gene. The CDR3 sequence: CASSLATGGARYEQYF. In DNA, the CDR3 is TGTGCCAGCAGCTTAGCGACAGGGGGCGCACGCTACGAGCAGTACTTC.

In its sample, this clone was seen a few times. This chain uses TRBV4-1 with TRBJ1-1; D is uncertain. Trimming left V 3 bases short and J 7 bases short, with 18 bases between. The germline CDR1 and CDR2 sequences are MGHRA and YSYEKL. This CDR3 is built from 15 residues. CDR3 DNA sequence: TGCGCCAGCAGCCATCCTCAGAACGGGCGGGATGAAGCTTTCTTT. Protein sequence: CASSHPQNGRDEAFF.

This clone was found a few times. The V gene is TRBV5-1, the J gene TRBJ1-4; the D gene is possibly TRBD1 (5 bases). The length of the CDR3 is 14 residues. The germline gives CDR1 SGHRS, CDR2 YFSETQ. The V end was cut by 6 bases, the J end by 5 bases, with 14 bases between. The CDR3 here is CASMVDTENEKLFF. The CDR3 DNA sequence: TGCGCCAGCATGGTGGACACCGAAAATGAAAAACTGTTTTTT.

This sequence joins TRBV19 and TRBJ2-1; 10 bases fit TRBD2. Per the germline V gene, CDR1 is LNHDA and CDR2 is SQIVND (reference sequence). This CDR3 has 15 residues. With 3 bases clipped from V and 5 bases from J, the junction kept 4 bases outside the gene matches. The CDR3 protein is CASSMASGRNNEQFF. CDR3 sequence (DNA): TGTGCCAGTAGTATGGCTAGCGGGAGAAACAATGAGCAGTTCTTC.

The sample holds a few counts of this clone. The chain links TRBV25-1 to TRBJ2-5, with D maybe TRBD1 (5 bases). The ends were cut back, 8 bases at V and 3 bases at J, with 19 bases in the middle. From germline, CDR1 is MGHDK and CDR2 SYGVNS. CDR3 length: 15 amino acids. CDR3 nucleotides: TGTGCCAGCTCCCGTACGTCTTCCAGGGAAGAGACCCAGTACTTC. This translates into CASSRTSSREETQYF.

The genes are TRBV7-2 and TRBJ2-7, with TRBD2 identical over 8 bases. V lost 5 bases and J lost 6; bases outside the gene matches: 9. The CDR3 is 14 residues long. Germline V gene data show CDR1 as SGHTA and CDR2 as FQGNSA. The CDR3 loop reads CASSISGSPLEQYF. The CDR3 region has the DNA TGTGCCAGCAGCATAAGCGGGAGTCCCCTCGAGCAGTACTTC. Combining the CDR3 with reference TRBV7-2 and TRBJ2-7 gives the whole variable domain GAGVSQSPSNKVTEKGKDVELRCDPISGHTALYWYRQSLGQGLEFLIYFQGNSAPDKSGLPSDRFSAERTGGSVSTLTIQRTQQEDSAVYLCASSISGSPLEQYFGPGTRLTVT.

The CDR3 here is CASSQGRNQPQHF. CDR3 sequence (DNA): TGTGCCAGCTCACAGGGTCGCAATCAGCCCCAGCATTTT. The chain recombines TRBV6-1 with TRBJ1-5, with TRBD1 as a possible D gene (6 bases). The CDR3 consists of 13 residues. CDR1 and CDR2 (germline): MNHNS, SASEGT. The V gene lost 8 bases and the J gene lost 2 bases, with 10 bases spanning the gap.

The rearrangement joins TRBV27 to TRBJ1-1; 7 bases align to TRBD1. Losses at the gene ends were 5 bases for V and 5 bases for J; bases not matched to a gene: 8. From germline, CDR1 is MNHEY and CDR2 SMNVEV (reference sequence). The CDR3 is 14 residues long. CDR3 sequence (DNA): TGTGCCAGCAGTCAACGGCAGGGGGGAACTGAAGCTTTCTTT. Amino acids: CASSQRQGGTEAFF.

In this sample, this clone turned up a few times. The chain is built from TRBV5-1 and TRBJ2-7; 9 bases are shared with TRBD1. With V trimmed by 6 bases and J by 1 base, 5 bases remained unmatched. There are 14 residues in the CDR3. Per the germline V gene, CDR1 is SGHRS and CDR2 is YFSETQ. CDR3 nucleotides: TGCGCCAGCACGCCCGGGACAGGGTCCTACGAGCAGTACTTC. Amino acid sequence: CASTPGTGSYEQYF. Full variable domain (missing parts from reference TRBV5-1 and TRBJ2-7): KAGVTQTPRYLIKTRGQQVTLSCSPISGHRSVSWYQQTPGQGLQFLFEYFSETQRNKGNFPGRFSGRQFSNSRSEMNVSTLELGDSALYLCASTPGTGSYEQYFGPGTRLTVT.

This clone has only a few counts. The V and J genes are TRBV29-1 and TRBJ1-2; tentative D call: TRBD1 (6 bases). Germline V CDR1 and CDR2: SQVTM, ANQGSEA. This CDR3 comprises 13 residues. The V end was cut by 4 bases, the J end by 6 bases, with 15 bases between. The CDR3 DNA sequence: TGCAGCGTTGCGAGTACAGGGTTGGATGGCTACACCTTC. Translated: CSVASTGLDGYTF. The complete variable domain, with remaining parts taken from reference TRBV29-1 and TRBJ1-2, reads SAVISQKPSRDICQRGTSLTIQCQVDSQVTMMFWYRQQPGQSLTLIATANQGSEATYESGFVIDKFPISRPNLTFSTLTVSNMSPEDSSIYLCSVASTGLDGYTFGSGTRLTVV.

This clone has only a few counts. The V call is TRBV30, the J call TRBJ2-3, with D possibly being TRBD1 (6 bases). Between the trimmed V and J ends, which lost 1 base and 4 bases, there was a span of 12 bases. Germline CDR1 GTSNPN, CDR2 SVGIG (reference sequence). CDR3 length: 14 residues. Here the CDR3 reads CAWSDTGSSDTQYF. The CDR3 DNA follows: TGTGCCTGGAGTGATACAGGGTCCTCAGATACGCAGTATTTT. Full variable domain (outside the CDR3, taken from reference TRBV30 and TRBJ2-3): SQTIHQWPATLVQPVGSPLSLECTVEGTSNPNLYWYRQAAGRGLQLLFYSVGIGQISSEVPQNLSASRPQDRQFILSSKKLLLSDSGFYLCAWSDTGSSDTQYFGPGTRLTVL.

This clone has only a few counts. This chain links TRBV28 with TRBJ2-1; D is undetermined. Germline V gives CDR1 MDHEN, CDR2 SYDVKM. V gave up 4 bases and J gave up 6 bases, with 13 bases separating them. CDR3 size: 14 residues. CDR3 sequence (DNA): TGTGCCAGCAGTTCTGGAGTAACTATCAATGAGCAGTTCTTC. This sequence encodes CASSSGVTINEQFF.

CDR3 residues: CASSEFFPRTGAGTSLYF. In DNA, the CDR3 is TGTGCCAGCAGTGAATTTTTCCCCAGGACAGGGGCCGGGACTAGCCTGTACTTC. This chain joins TRBV25-1 and TRBJ2-7; D may match TRBD1 or TRBD2 (9 bases each). In germline, CDR1 is MGHDK, CDR2 SYGVNS. V was cut by 1 base and J by 12 bases, with 31 bases left in between. CDR3 length equals 18 residues.

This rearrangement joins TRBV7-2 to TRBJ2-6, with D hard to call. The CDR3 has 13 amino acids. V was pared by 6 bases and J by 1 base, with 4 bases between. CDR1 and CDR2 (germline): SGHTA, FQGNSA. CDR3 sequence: CASSSSGANVLTF. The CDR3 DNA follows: TGTGCCAGCAGTAGTTCTGGGGCCAACGTCCTGACTTTC.

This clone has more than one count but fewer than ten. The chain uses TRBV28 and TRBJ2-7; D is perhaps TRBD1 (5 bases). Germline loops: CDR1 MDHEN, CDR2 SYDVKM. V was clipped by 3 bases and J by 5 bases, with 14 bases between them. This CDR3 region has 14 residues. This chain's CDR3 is CASSFRQGPHEQYF. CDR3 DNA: TGTGCCAGCAGTTTTCGCCAGGGTCCCCACGAGCAGTACTTC.

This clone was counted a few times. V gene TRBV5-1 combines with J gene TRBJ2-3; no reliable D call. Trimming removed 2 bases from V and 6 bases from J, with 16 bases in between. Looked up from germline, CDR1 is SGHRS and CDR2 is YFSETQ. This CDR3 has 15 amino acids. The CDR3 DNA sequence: TGCGCCAGCAGCTTTTCCGGGTCCCCCGGGGATACGCAGTATTTT. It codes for CASSFSGSPGDTQYF.

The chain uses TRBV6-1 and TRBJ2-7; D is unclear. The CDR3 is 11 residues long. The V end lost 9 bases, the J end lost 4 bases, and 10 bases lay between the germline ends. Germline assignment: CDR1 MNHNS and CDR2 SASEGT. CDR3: CASSVVYEQYF. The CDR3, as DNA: TGTGCCAGTTCTGTAGTATACGAGCAGTACTTC.